This paragraph reports one T cell receptor beta chain. One end of the junction varies from germline; a read error may be responsible. This sample is drawn from a study of PD-1 blockade in classical Hodgkin lymphoma. Here immunoSEQ multiplex PCR was the method, and the copy in TCRdb shows in-frame clones only, minus some. This table holds approximately 15,000 clones, roughly 80% found once. This CDR3 region has 15 residues. Germline V CDR1 and CDR2: LGHNA, YSLEER. Autologous stem cell transplantation was followed by relapse in every patient, and brentuximab vedotin exposure varied. The TCR originated in a human donor with classical Hodgkin lymphoma. The sample in question was peripheral blood mononuclear cells (PBMCs), obtained before the second cycle of nivolumab. The chain uses TRBV4-3 and TRBJ2-2; 9 bases map to TRBD1. CDR3 residues: CTSSQEGTGSGELFF. DNA of the CDR3: TGCACCAGCAGCCAAGAAGGGACAGGGTCCGGGGAGCTGTTTTTT.